The TCR beta chain under discussion was sequenced for a study of vaccination effects on CD4 cells after COVID-19. Turning to the study itself: Relative to the second dose, post-vaccine samples were obtained a median of 72 days later.

The ViraFEST assay expanded antigen-specific CD4+ T cells with viral peptide pools before sequencing. Subsequent to a culture period of about ten days, CD4+ T cells were isolated. All study participants received two doses of BNT162b2 or mRNA-1273 vaccine. Vaccinated recipients, who were negative for nucleocapsid antibodies, had no history of SARS-CoV-2 infection. IL-2 medium was substituted for half the medium on days 3 and 7. The CDR3 has 15 residues. CDR1 is MNHEY and CDR2 is SVGAGI in the germline V gene. The J segment lost 2 bases and the V segment lost 6 bases, leaving 4 bases of the junction unmatched. The protocol was immunoSEQ multiplex PCR, while the TCRdb copy is restricted to in-frame clones and leaves out a portion. The table lists fewer than 25,000 clones, 77% of them singletons. To note about this clone: Its antigen is unknown.

The source material was CD4+ T cells from PBMCs cultured with HCoV-NL63 spike peptides, sampled after COVID-19 vaccination. The chain is built from TRBV6-5 and TRBJ2-3; 11 bases line up with TRBD2. The TCR comes from a human donor who received a COVID-19 vaccine. Written as DNA, the CDR3 is TGTGCCAGCAGCTCGACTAGCGGGGACACAGATACGCAGTATTTT. Protein product: CASSSTSGDTDTQYF.